A selection of T cell receptor beta chains follows, all from one sample in a study of cytomegalovirus exposure and HLA in healthy donors. Repertoires were generated with immunoSEQ multiplex PCR, while TCRdb's copy carries only in-frame clones and drops some. Of 150,000 to 200,000 clones detected, approximately 85% appear once; the ten largest clones hold about 2.3%. The material sequenced was PBMCs. Receptors were obtained from a woman aged 45-59 years in good health and CMV-seronegative. The CDR3 runs from the conserved cysteine through the conserved F or W. The order of the fields is V gene, J gene, clone size, D gene, CDR3 protein, CDR3 DNA. D genes are given only for firm matches. Only part of the rows carry a size: once, few, many, or a class if the clone is expanded.

V gene: TRBV18; J gene: TRBJ1-1; clone size: NA; D gene: NA; CDR3 protein: CASSPFGQGMNTEAFF; CDR3 DNA: TGTGCCAGCTCACCCTTTGGGCAGGGAATGAACACTGAAGCTTTCTTT
V gene: TRBV18; J gene: TRBJ1-4; clone size: NA; D gene: TRBD1; CDR3 protein: CASSSTGVEGTNEKLFF; CDR3 DNA: TGTGCCAGCTCATCTACAGGGGTGGAAGGAACTAATGAAAAACTGTTTTTT
V gene: TRBV10-3; J gene: TRBJ2-7; clone size: NA; D gene: NA; CDR3 protein: CAISGDGAGDEQYF; CDR3 DNA: TGTGCCATCAGTGGAGATGGGGCAGGGGACGAGCAGTACTTC
V gene: TRBV10-2; J gene: TRBJ1-4; clone size: NA; D gene: NA; CDR3 protein: CASSESKNTGVNEKLFF; CDR3 DNA: TGCGCCAGCAGTGAGTCGAAAAACACGGGTGTTAATGAAAAACTGTTTTTT
V gene: TRBV4-2; J gene: TRBJ1-2; clone size: NA; D gene: TRBD1; CDR3 protein: CASSQDQLGTGYGYTF; CDR3 DNA: TGTGCCAGCAGCCAAGATCAGTTAGGGACAGGCTATGGCTACACCTTC
V gene: TRBV28; J gene: TRBJ2-4; clone size: NA; D gene: TRBD1; CDR3 protein: CASSQDRGRILNIQYF; CDR3 DNA: TGTGCCAGCAGCCAAGACAGGGGGCGGATTCTCAACATTCAGTACTTC
V gene: TRBV18; J gene: TRBJ1-4; clone size: few; D gene: NA; CDR3 protein: CASTLSGGTNEKLFF; CDR3 DNA: TGTGCCAGCACCCTTAGCGGGGGTACTAATGAAAAACTGTTTTTT
V gene: TRBV29-1; J gene: TRBJ2-5; clone size: NA; D gene: NA; CDR3 protein: CSVELRRAETQYF; CDR3 DNA: TGCAGCGTTGAGTTGAGGAGGGCGGAGACCCAGTACTTC
V gene: TRBV7-6; J gene: TRBJ1-1; clone size: NA; D gene: NA; CDR3 protein: CASSLVEGSTEAFF; CDR3 DNA: TGTGCCAGCAGCTTAGTGGAGGGGTCGACTGAAGCTTTCTTT
V gene: TRBV27; J gene: TRBJ2-3; clone size: NA; D gene: TRBD2; CDR3 protein: CASSLSLAGVADTQYF; CDR3 DNA: TGTGCCAGCAGTTTAAGTCTAGCGGGAGTAGCAGATACGCAGTATTTT
V gene: TRBV9; J gene: TRBJ2-3; clone size: once; D gene: NA; CDR3 protein: CASSVLSTGTDTQYF; CDR3 DNA: TGTGCCAGCAGCGTCTTAAGTACGGGCACAGATACGCAGTATTTT
V gene: TRBV18; J gene: TRBJ1-5; clone size: NA; D gene: TRBD1; CDR3 protein: CASSPPGTGPNQPQHF; CDR3 DNA: TGTGCCAGCTCACCCCCCGGGACAGGCCCGAATCAGCCCCAGCATTTT
V gene: TRBV18; J gene: TRBJ2-3; clone size: NA; D gene: NA; CDR3 protein: CASSPPGRGSTDTQYF; CDR3 DNA: TGTGCCAGCTCACCACCGGGTAGGGGGAGCACAGATACGCAGTATTTT